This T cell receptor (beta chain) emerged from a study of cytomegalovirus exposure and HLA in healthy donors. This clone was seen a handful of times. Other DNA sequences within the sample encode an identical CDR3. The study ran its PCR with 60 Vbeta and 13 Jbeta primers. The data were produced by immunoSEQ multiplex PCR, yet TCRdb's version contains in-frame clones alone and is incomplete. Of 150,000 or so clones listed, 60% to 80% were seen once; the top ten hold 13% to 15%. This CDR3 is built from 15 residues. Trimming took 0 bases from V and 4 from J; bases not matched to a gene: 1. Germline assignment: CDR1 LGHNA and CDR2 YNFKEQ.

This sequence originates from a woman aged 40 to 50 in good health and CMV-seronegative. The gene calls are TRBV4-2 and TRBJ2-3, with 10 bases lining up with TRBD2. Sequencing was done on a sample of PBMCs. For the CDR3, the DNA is TGTGCCAGCAGCCAAGAAGCGGGGGGGCCAGATACGCAGTATTTT. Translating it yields CASSQEAGGPDTQYF.